This T cell receptor beta chain was sequenced during a study of post-analysis software for immune sequencing data. Study at large: Relapsing-remitting, secondary progressive and progressive-relapsing multiple sclerosis were all included among the disease courses.

Study findings and constraints: Batch-mates among the samples co-clustered strongly by F measure. Multiple sclerosis patients had significantly lower normalized Chao1 diversity than controls. Relative to controls, patients had several TRBV segments at higher frequency, with TRBV5-6, TRBV5-1 and TRBV20-1 among these.

Remarks on this clonotype: The antigen remains undetermined.

This CDR3 comprises 16 residues. The V and J ends lost 1 base and 2 bases, in that order; junction bases with no gene match: 5. Germline V gene sequence: CDR1 LGHDT, CDR2 YNNKEL (reference sequence). The TCR beta cDNA libraries carried unique molecular identifiers. Once roughly 0.9 to 11 million T cells were used, some 500,000 cDNA molecules resulted. TCRdb passed the PCR reads through MiXCR, listing each CDR3 protein once. The sample includes about 190,000 distinct CDR3 sequences, over 25% of them seen just once. Material: blood. The chain has TRBV3-1 and TRBJ2-1; 7 positions agree with TRBD2. This TCR derives from a girl aged 2 to 17 with multiple sclerosis. The CDR3 DNA follows: TGTGCCAGCAGCCAAGGGCGGGGGAGACCCTACAATGAGCAGTTCTTC. Translation: CASSQGRGRPYNEQFF.